A selection of T cell receptor beta chains follows, all from one sample in a study of CXCR3-negative and CXCR3-positive naive CD8 T cells. TCRdb reprocessed the 5' RACE reads and keeps a single row for each CDR3 protein, giving no DNA. This repertoire includes 80,000 to 100,000 distinct CDR3 sequences. The sequencing input was naive CXCR3+ CD8+ T cells from blood. These receptors came from a human donor in good health. Some clones in this sample may be carry-over from other donors' samples. Both conserved end residues are part of each CDR3.

J | V | CDR3
TRBJ2-2 | TRBV29-1 | CSVAGAPPDNTGELFF
TRBJ2-7 | TRBV7-6 | CASSKTETYEQYF
TRBJ2-1 | TRBV29-1 | CSVDISGDPYNEQFF
TRBJ2-1 | TRBV27 | CASSLSGTGDYEQFF
TRBJ2-7 | TRBV14 | CASSHSSDGVRYEQYF
TRBJ1-1 | TRBV4-3 | CASSAYKESEAFF
TRBJ1-1 | TRBV6-2/TRBV6-3 | CASSYSNIPGWTEAFF
TRBJ2-1 | TRBV12-3/TRBV12-4 | CASSFRGGEQFF
TRBJ2-3 | TRBV28 | CASDARESTDTQYF
TRBJ2-7 | TRBV28 | CASSQDVRGAGTGKQYF
TRBJ2-3 | TRBV29-1 | CSVGAAASGTDTQYF
TRBJ2-5 | TRBV5-8 | CASSFLRGHEIKETQYF
TRBJ1-2 | TRBV20-1 | CSAAPGQVSYGYTF
TRBJ2-3 | TRBV28 | CASSPTTDTQYF
TRBJ2-3 | TRBV28 | CASSGILGTGADTQYF
TRBJ2-2 | TRBV7-7 | CASSLGIYDTGELFF
TRBJ1-6 | TRBV9 | CASSTGTGTSKGSPLHF
TRBJ2-6 | TRBV6-5 | CASSLQISGANVLTF
TRBJ1-1 | TRBV12-3/TRBV12-4 | CASSLGTSEAFF
TRBJ1-5 | TRBV3-1 | CASSQDLTVNQPQHF
TRBJ2-5 | TRBV6-2/TRBV6-3 | CASSYDWGEETQYF
TRBJ1-6 | TRBV20-1 | CSTGQLISPLHF
TRBJ2-3 | TRBV6-5 | CASGRTSGGADTQYF
TRBJ2-3 | TRBV28 | CASTPDGYTQYF
TRBJ2-2 | TRBV7-8 | CASSPDRTGELFF
TRBJ2-1 | TRBV20-1 | CSARDGALNYNEQFF
TRBJ2-5 | TRBV6-6 | CASSSWSAGKQETQYF
TRBJ1-1 | TRBV6-5 | CASSYGESTEAFF
TRBJ1-2 | TRBV4-3 | CASSHAPTEGSYTF
TRBJ2-5 | TRBV29-1 | CSVESGGLETQYF
TRBJ2-7 | TRBV7-2 | CASSTTGGSLTYEQYF
TRBJ1-4 | TRBV7-9 | CASSLLQSDEKLFF
TRBJ2-1 | TRBV20-1 | CSATGEVRQGSYNEQFF
TRBJ2-1 | TRBV25-1 | CASSGSSGGSPYNEQFF
TRBJ2-1 | TRBV28 | CASSFSRGGLTEQFF
TRBJ2-3 | TRBV7-8 | CASSSQGLTTQYF
TRBJ2-5 | TRBV30 | CAWGSGVRARETQYF
TRBJ2-7 | TRBV5-1 | CASNFGSSYEQYF
TRBJ2-3 | TRBV6-4 | CASSDRGGTDTQYF
TRBJ1-2 | TRBV7-9 | CASSGVYYGYTF
TRBJ2-1 | TRBV5-6 | CASSLFGDEQFF
TRBJ1-1 | TRBV6-2/TRBV6-3 | CASSYTQPGTSEAFF
TRBJ1-2 | TRBV7-2 | CASSLVEGASGYTF
TRBJ1-1 | TRBV25-1 | CASSETGDTEAFF